The source of this T cell receptor beta chain is a study of T cell responses to AZD1222 COVID-19 vaccine. TCRdb's table, derived via immunoSEQ multiplex PCR, lists solely in-frame clones and lacks some. Of over 60,000 clones listed, roughly 84% are singletons. Study-wide results and limits: Close to half of all spike-specific TCRs reportedly target regions of the variants that are unmutated. Females made up more of the donors, who were largely white British, and clonal diversity may have come out too low. Regions 160-218 and 743-854 held dominance among vaccine-associated CD4 TCRs, which spanned spike.

Comments on this clone: Its antigen is undetermined.

Germline V gene sequence: CDR1 LNHDA, CDR2 SQIVND (reference sequence). V was pared by 5 bases and J by 7 bases, with 12 bases between. The CDR3 extends over 13 amino acids. The sample in question was peripheral blood, obtained on day 0 of AZD1222 vaccination. V is TRBV19 and J is TRBJ1-5, with TRBD1 as a possible D gene (5 bases). The TCR was taken from an adult in good health. The CDR3 protein is CASSGQGRQPQHF. In DNA, the CDR3 is TGTGCCAGTAGTGGGCAGGGTCGGCAGCCCCAGCATTTT.